This is a list of T cell receptor beta chains from one sample in a study of identical twins. TCRdb ran MiXCR on the 5' RACE reads and lists one entry per CDR3 protein. The table records about 1.7 million distinct CDR3 sequences, under 35% of them present only once. The sample consisted of cord blood. These receptors all stem from a newborn girl in good health. CDR3s include the opening cysteine and the closing phenylalanine or tryptophan. The D gene is left open where the match is weak. Expanded clones are given a class, and other clones once, few, many or no size at all.

J: TRBJ2-1
D: TRBD2
V: TRBV10-2
size: NA
CDR3: CASIIAGRSEQFF
DNA: TGCGCCAGCATAATAGCGGGGAGAAGTGAGCAGTTCTTC

J: TRBJ2-7
D: NA
V: TRBV28
size: many
CDR3: CASSVPRYEQYF
DNA: TGTGCCAGCAGTGTCCCACGCTACGAGCAGTACTTC

J: TRBJ2-7
D: NA
V: TRBV6-6
size: NA
CDR3: CASSYSGRIYEQYF
DNA: TGTGCCAGCAGTTACTCAGGGCGGATCTACGAGCAGTACTTC

J: TRBJ1-2
D: TRBD1
V: TRBV2
size: few
CDR3: CASSATGGVYGYTF
DNA: TGTGCCAGCTCAGCGACAGGGGGCGTCTATGGCTACACCTTC

J: TRBJ2-3
D: NA
V: TRBV2
size: NA
CDR3: CASSEMGASTDTQYF
DNA: TGTGCCAGCAGTGAAATGGGAGCAAGCACAGATACGCAGTATTTT

J: TRBJ2-7
D: NA
V: TRBV2
size: few
CDR3: CASSESFYEQYF
DNA: TGTGCCAGCAGTGAAAGCTTTTACGAGCAGTACTTC

J: TRBJ2-5
D: NA
V: TRBV21-1
size: many
CDR3: CASSGSGSQETQYF
DNA: TGTGCCAGCAGCGGATCAGGTTCCCAAGAGACCCAGTACTTC

J: TRBJ2-1
D: NA
V: TRBV4-1
size: few
CDR3: CASSQPTRGNEQFF
DNA: TGCGCCAGCAGCCAACCGACTAGAGGCAATGAGCAGTTCTTC

J: TRBJ2-2
D: TRBD2
V: TRBV5-1
size: many
CDR3: CASSWTSGNTGELFF
DNA: TGCGCCAGCAGCTGGACTAGCGGGAACACCGGGGAGCTGTTTTTT

J: TRBJ2-3
D: TRBD2
V: TRBV5-8
size: few
CDR3: CASSNQLAPITDTQYF
DNA: TGTGCCAGCAGCAACCAACTAGCGCCCATCACAGATACGCAGTATTTT

J: TRBJ2-4
D: NA
V: TRBV6-8
size: NA
CDR3: CASRPRDGENIQYF
DNA: TGTGCCAGCAGACCCAGGGACGGGGAAAACATTCAGTACTTC

J: TRBJ1-1
D: NA
V: TRBV12-5
size: NA
CDR3: CASGLVGTPEAFF
DNA: TGTGCTAGTGGTTTGGTCGGGACTCCTGAAGCTTTCTTT

J: TRBJ2-1
D: TRBD1
V: TRBV4-1
size: few
CDR3: CASSQGPDRVVGEQFF
DNA: TGCGCCAGCAGCCAAGGCCCCGACAGGGTGGTGGGTGAGCAGTTCTTC

J: TRBJ2-4
D: NA
V: TRBV20-1
size: NA
CDR3: CSAREGAREQYF
DNA: TGCAGTGCTAGAGAGGGGGCTCGGGAGCAGTACTTC

J: TRBJ2-3
D: NA
V: TRBV5-1
size: few
CDR3: CASRGHSSSTDTQYF
DNA: TGCGCCAGCAGGGGGCACAGCTCGAGCACAGATACGCAGTATTTT

J: TRBJ1-2
D: NA
V: TRBV5-4
size: NA
CDR3: CASSWTENYGYTF
DNA: TGTGCCAGCAGCTGGACAGAGAACTATGGCTACACCTTC

J: TRBJ2-1
D: NA
V: TRBV4-1
size: NA
CDR3: CASSQEAGWETQFF
DNA: TGCGCCAGCAGCCAAGAGGCAGGATGGGAGACCCAGTTCTTC

J: TRBJ1-6
D: TRBD1
V: TRBV12-3/TRBV12-4
size: many
CDR3: CASSPGQGGNSPLHF
DNA: TGTGCCAGCAGTCCTGGACAGGGTGGTAATTCACCCCTCCACTTT

J: TRBJ2-7
D: NA
V: TRBV21-1
size: NA
CDR3: CASSPRTGKHNEQYF
DNA: TGTGCCAGCAGCCCCCGGACAGGGAAGCACAATGAGCAGTACTTC

J: TRBJ2-7
D: TRBD2
V: TRBV20-1
size: few
CDR3: CSASRGGSMGEQYF
DNA: TGCAGTGCTAGTCGGGGGGGTTCAATGGGGGAGCAGTACTTC

J: TRBJ2-5
D: NA
V: TRBV3-1
size: NA
CDR3: CASRLGPGTQYF
DNA: TGTGCCAGCAGGCTAGGCCCTGGGACCCAGTACTTC

J: TRBJ2-7
D: TRBD1
V: TRBV12-3/TRBV12-4
size: NA
CDR3: CASSSGTGVIQYF
DNA: TGTGCCAGCAGTTCCGGGACAGGGGTTATTCAGTACTTC

J: TRBJ2-6
D: NA
V: TRBV20-1
size: few
CDR3: CSARDLGTSGANVLTF
DNA: TGCAGTGCTAGAGATCTCGGGACCTCTGGGGCCAACGTCCTGACTTTC

J: TRBJ2-1
D: TRBD2
V: TRBV20-1
size: NA
CDR3: CSARVGGRGSYNEQFF
DNA: TGCAGTGCTAGAGTCGGCGGGAGAGGCTCCTACAATGAGCAGTTCTTC

J: TRBJ2-1
D: TRBD1
V: TRBV7-9
size: NA
CDR3: CASSLDWTGLSYNEQFF
DNA: TGTGCCAGCAGCTTAGATTGGACAGGCCTCTCCTACAATGAGCAGTTCTTC

J: TRBJ2-7
D: NA
V: TRBV10-3
size: few
CDR3: CATQGAVPSYEQYF
DNA: TGTGCCACCCAAGGGGCCGTTCCCTCCTACGAGCAGTACTTC

J: TRBJ2-7
D: NA
V: TRBV27
size: NA
CDR3: CASSVFGGNYEQYF
DNA: TGTGCCAGCAGCGTTTTCGGGGGAAACTACGAGCAGTACTTC

J: TRBJ1-2
D: TRBD1
V: TRBV27
size: NA
CDR3: CASTVGDRGGYTF
DNA: TGTGCCAGCACCGTGGGGGACAGGGGTGGCTACACCTTC

J: TRBJ1-2
D: NA
V: TRBV21-1
size: NA
CDR3: CASISDRGQGYTF
DNA: TGTGCCAGCATCTCGGACAGGGGGCAAGGCTACACCTTC

J: TRBJ2-7
D: TRBD2
V: TRBV11-2
size: NA
CDR3: CASSLAAHSGGASYEQYF
DNA: TGTGCCAGCAGCTTAGCGGCGCATAGCGGGGGGGCGTCCTACGAGCAGTACTTC

J: TRBJ2-1
D: TRBD2
V: TRBV5-1
size: few
CDR3: CASSLAGRENNEQFF
DNA: TGCGCCAGCAGCTTGGCCGGGAGGGAGAACAATGAGCAGTTCTTC

J: TRBJ2-5
D: NA
V: TRBV29-1
size: NA
CDR3: CSVVVSVNEQYF
DNA: TGCAGCGTTGTTGTGTCGGTCAATGAGCAGTACTTC

J: TRBJ2-1
D: TRBD2
V: TRBV27
size: few
CDR3: CATRLAAYNEQFF
DNA: TGTGCCACCCGACTAGCGGCCTACAATGAGCAGTTCTTC

J: TRBJ1-1
D: NA
V: TRBV7-9
size: few
CDR3: CASSPTQVGAFF
DNA: TGTGCCAGCAGCCCAACTCAAGTAGGGGCTTTCTTT

J: TRBJ2-4
D: TRBD1
V: TRBV20-1
size: NA
CDR3: CSPPGTGNIQYF
DNA: TGCAGTCCCCCCGGGACAGGAAACATTCAGTACTTC

J: TRBJ2-7
D: TRBD2
V: TRBV29-1
size: NA
CDR3: CSVEKGPLAGGLHEQYF
DNA: TGCAGCGTTGAGAAGGGACCTCTAGCGGGAGGCCTTCACGAGCAGTACTTC

J: TRBJ2-1
D: NA
V: TRBV12-3/TRBV12-4
size: few
CDR3: CASCTRSYNEQFF
DNA: TGTGCCAGCTGTACTAGGTCCTACAATGAGCAGTTCTTC

J: TRBJ1-4
D: NA
V: TRBV4-1
size: NA
CDR3: CASSQGDYPEKLFF
DNA: TGCGCCAGCAGCCAAGGGGACTACCCTGAAAAACTGTTTTTT

J: TRBJ1-5
D: NA
V: TRBV28
size: NA
CDR3: CASTPAEYSNQPQHF
DNA: TGTGCCAGCACCCCAGCGGAATATAGCAATCAGCCCCAGCATTTT

J: TRBJ2-3
D: TRBD2
V: TRBV19
size: few
CDR3: CASIPSGRVADTQYF
DNA: TGTGCCAGTATCCCTAGCGGGAGAGTAGCAGATACGCAGTATTTT

J: TRBJ1-4
D: TRBD1
V: TRBV29-1
size: NA
CDR3: CSVGGQGNEKLFF
DNA: TGCAGCGTTGGTGGACAGGGGAATGAAAAACTGTTTTTT

J: TRBJ1-1
D: TRBD1
V: TRBV5-1
size: NA
CDR3: CVGQGPEAFF
DNA: TGCGTGGGACAGGGACCTGAAGCTTTCTTT

J: TRBJ2-3
D: NA
V: TRBV10-3
size: few
CDR3: CAISESLNRVRSDTQYF
DNA: TGTGCCATCAGTGAGTCCCTTAACAGGGTACGATCCGATACGCAGTATTTT

J: TRBJ2-1
D: NA
V: TRBV5-1
size: NA
CDR3: CASSLFLSGNWPRDYNEQFF
DNA: TGCGCCAGCAGCTTGTTCCTCAGCGGTAACTGGCCCAGGGACTACAATGAGCAGTTCTTC

J: TRBJ2-3
D: NA
V: TRBV6-1
size: few
CDR3: CASSEVGISTDTQYF
DNA: TGTGCCAGCAGTGAGGTCGGCATTAGCACAGATACGCAGTATTTT

J: TRBJ1-2
D: NA
V: TRBV3-1
size: NA
CDR3: CASSHRDKVGGYTF
DNA: TGTGCCAGCAGCCATCGGGACAAGGTGGGTGGCTACACCTTC

J: TRBJ1-2
D: NA
V: TRBV10-3
size: few
CDR3: CAISVQGPYGYTF
DNA: TGTGCCATCAGTGTGCAGGGTCCCTATGGCTACACCTTC

J: TRBJ2-1
D: TRBD2
V: TRBV12-3/TRBV12-4
size: NA
CDR3: CASSLRTAGVTYNEQFF
DNA: TGTGCCAGCAGTTTACGCACAGCGGGAGTCACCTACAATGAGCAGTTCTTC

J: TRBJ2-7
D: TRBD1
V: TRBV12-3/TRBV12-4
size: few
CDR3: CASSSSPGTGIWGPYEQYF
DNA: TGTGCCAGCAGTTCCAGCCCCGGGACAGGGATTTGGGGACCCTACGAGCAGTACTTC

J: TRBJ2-1
D: NA
V: TRBV20-1
size: NA
CDR3: CSALQETQFF
DNA: TGCAGTGCCCTTCAAGAGACCCAGTTCTTC

J: TRBJ2-3
D: TRBD1
V: TRBV10-3
size: NA
CDR3: CAISEKGQGTDTQYF
DNA: TGTGCCATCAGTGAAAAGGGACAGGGCACAGATACGCAGTATTTT

J: TRBJ1-5
D: TRBD1
V: TRBV6-5
size: few
CDR3: CASRTGGGSNQPQHF
DNA: TGTGCCAGCCGGACAGGGGGTGGGAGCAATCAGCCCCAGCATTTT

J: TRBJ2-1
D: NA
V: TRBV25-1
size: NA
CDR3: CASSESGFGWLLYEQFF
DNA: TGTGCCAGCAGTGAATCCGGTTTTGGGTGGCTTCTATATGAGCAGTTCTTC

J: TRBJ2-5
D: TRBD1
V: TRBV5-1
size: few
CDR3: CASSLAGTGIGETQYF
DNA: TGCGCCAGCAGCTTGGCGGGGACAGGTATAGGGGAGACCCAGTACTTC

J: TRBJ1-5
D: TRBD1
V: TRBV30
size: NA
CDR3: CAWSVDRGLGQPQHF
DNA: TGTGCCTGGAGCGTCGACAGGGGGCTCGGTCAGCCCCAGCATTTT

J: TRBJ1-2
D: NA
V: TRBV27
size: NA
CDR3: CASSSDTNNYGYTF
DNA: TGTGCCAGCAGTTCCGACACTAATAACTATGGCTACACCTTC

J: TRBJ2-3
D: NA
V: TRBV14
size: many
CDR3: CASSPGLVDTQYF
DNA: TGTGCCAGCAGCCCGGGACTGGTAGATACGCAGTATTTT

J: TRBJ1-1
D: NA
V: TRBV7-2
size: NA
CDR3: CASCQHGTEAFF
DNA: TGTGCCAGTTGCCAACACGGCACTGAAGCTTTCTTT

J: TRBJ1-6
D: NA
V: TRBV3-1
size: NA
CDR3: CASSQDLLYNSPLHF
DNA: TGTGCCAGCAGCCAAGATTTACTTTATAATTCACCCCTCCACTTT

J: TRBJ2-1
D: NA
V: TRBV20-1
size: few
CDR3: CSARAPGGAFNNEQFF
DNA: TGCAGTGCTAGAGCTCCAGGGGGGGCCTTTAACAATGAGCAGTTCTTC